A single T cell receptor (beta chain) is shown here with its context. Its cognate antigen is unknown. CDR1 is MNHNY, CDR2 SVGAGI, per germline (reference sequence). Trimming took 4 bases from V and 4 from J; bases not matched to a gene: 13. The CDR3 is made up of 16 amino acids. TCRdb analysed the reads with MiXCR anew, one entry per CDR3 protein. Here the sample spans approximately 110,000 distinct CDR3 sequences, roughly 39% being singletons. The source of the sample is a study of T cell repertoires in cytomegalovirus infection. The chain links TRBV6-6 to TRBJ2-7, with 7 bases aligning to TRBD1. This material consisted of CD8+ T cells from cultured PBMCs, taken from culture after CMV antigen stimulation. This TCR derives from a human donor in good health (CMV status not recorded). Some clones in this sample may be carry-over from other donors' samples. Here the CDR3 DNA reads TGTGCCAGCAGTTCCGGGACAGCCCGTTTTGGATACGAGCAGTACTTC. Residues: CASSSGTARFGYEQYF.